This paragraph reports one T cell receptor (beta chain). Its specificity is unknown. The data belong to a study of cytomegalovirus exposure and HLA in healthy donors. Findings and caveats of the study: Researchers counted approximately 160 TCR beta chains as cytomegalovirus-associated. In a later analysis, at a false discovery rate of 0.05, approximately 15,000 TCR beta sequences matched HLA alleles. Presence/absence comparisons presumed near-even sequencing depth among donors.

CDR1 LNHDA and CDR2 SQIVND come from the germline V gene (reference sequence). Trimming at V came to 7 bases and at J to 1 base, leaving 5 bases not matched to a gene. The CDR3 totals 14 residues. PCR primers comprised 60 Vbeta and 13 Jbeta primers. The repertoire was sequenced with immunoSEQ multiplex PCR; TCRdb's copy has only in-frame clones and lacks some. Counted here are roughly 230,000 clones, about 93% occurring once; the ten biggest clones make up roughly 1.5%. The source material was PBMCs. The sequence was obtained from a girl under 10 years old in good health and CMV-seronegative. This chain joins TRBV19 and TRBJ1-1, with 8 nucleotides matching TRBD1. DNA for the CDR3: TGTGCCAGTATCCCAGACAGGGGGAACACTGAAGCTTTCTTT. The encoded protein is CASIPDRGNTEAFF.